Shown below are 20 T cell receptor beta chains from a single sample sequenced in a study of identical twins. One entry per CDR3 protein, called by TCRdb with MiXCR from the 5' RACE reads. The sample yields about 330,000 distinct CDR3 sequences, 10% to 15% seen once. The sample was also reused in another study, on yellow fever vaccine responses in identical twins.

Sequenced sample: CD8+ T cells sorted from blood. These receptor sequences come from a woman between 18 and 29 years old in good health.

This clonotype was found a few times. CDR3 amino acids: CASSTMERHPGPETQYF. The CDR3 DNA reads as TGTGCCAGCAGTACGATGGAGAGACACCCTGGTCCAGAGACCCAGTACTTC. V usage is TRBV12-3 or TRBV12-4 and J usage is TRBJ2-5; unclear D gene. Trimming removed 5 bases from V and 4 bases from J, with 23 bases in between. The CDR3 is made up of 17 amino acids.

The chain carries TRBV7-2 and TRBJ2-1; D ambiguous. V was trimmed by 5 bases and J by 6 bases, leaving 11 bases between them. Germline V gene lookup returns CDR1 SGHTA and CDR2 FQGNSA. The CDR3 consists of 13 residues. The CDR3: CASSLIWGNEQFF. The CDR3 DNA sequence: TGTGCCAGCAGCCTCATCTGGGGCAATGAGCAGTTCTTC.

This clonotype was seen more than once but under ten times. The chain joins TRBV7-3 to TRBJ2-2; D might be TRBD1 or TRBD2, each matching 5 bases. This CDR3 has 16 residues. V dropped 3 bases and J dropped 1 base, with 12 bases sitting between them. Germline V gene sequence: CDR1 SGHTA, CDR2 FQGTGA. The CDR3 DNA reads as TGTGCCAGCAGCTTGGGGACGGTTCAGAACACCGGGGAGCTGTTTTTT. This gives the protein CASSLGTVQNTGELFF.

The chain has TRBV7-9 and TRBJ1-2, with D possibly being TRBD1 (5 bases). The CDR3 sequence is 14 residues long. Germline V lookup: CDR1 SEHNR, CDR2 FQNEAQ (reference sequence). V gave up 7 bases and J gave up 4 bases, with 16 bases separating them. The CDR3 DNA sequence: TGTGCCAGCACCCGACACCAGGGTGGCTATGGCTACACCTTC. It yields the protein CASTRHQGGYGYTF.

This clonotype was recorded a few times. The V and J genes are TRBV27 and TRBJ1-1; 10 positions agree with TRBD1. The germline CDR1 and CDR2 sequences are MNHEY and SMNVEV (reference sequence). There are 16 residues in the CDR3. V dropped 3 bases and J dropped 4; count of bases not matched to a gene: 8. Written as DNA, the CDR3 is TGTGCCAGCAGTTTCGACCCGGACAGGGGGAGCACTGAAGCTTTCTTT. Translation: CASSFDPDRGSTEAFF.

The chain combines TRBV20-1 with TRBJ2-7, with D unresolved. The germline V gene has CDR1 DFQATT and CDR2 SNEGSKA (reference sequence). V was cut by 3 bases and J by 3 bases, with 9 bases left in between. There are 12 residues in the CDR3. The CDR3 coding sequence is TGCAGTGCTAGGGAATTTATCTACGAGCAGTACGTC. Its translation: CSAREFIYEQYV.

The chain is built from TRBV20-1 and TRBJ2-5; D call uncertain. Germline CDR1 reads DFQATT; CDR2 reads SNEGSKA (reference sequence). This CDR3 is built from 15 residues. The V end was cut by 0 bases, the J end by 2 bases, with 13 bases between. The CDR3 bases are TGCAGTGCTAGAGATTTTTCCGGCAGACAAGAGACCCAGTACTTC. Encoded protein: CSARDFSGRQETQYF.

This clonotype was observed many times. The V and J genes are TRBV7-9 and TRBJ2-1; D is ambiguous. The ends were cut back, 5 bases at V and 1 base at J, with 12 bases in the middle. This CDR3 spans 15 amino acids. Germline CDR1 reads SEHNR; CDR2 reads FQNEAQ (reference sequence). The CDR3 here is CASSVPSFSYNEQFF. The CDR3 DNA sequence: TGTGCCAGCAGCGTCCCCTCTTTTTCCTACAATGAGCAGTTCTTC.

The V gene is TRBV2, the J gene TRBJ2-2, with D maybe TRBD1 (6 bases). The CDR3 consists of 17 residues. CDR1 and CDR2 from the germline V gene are SNHLY and FYNNEI. V was trimmed by 2 bases and J by 5 bases, leaving 18 bases between them. Written as DNA, the CDR3 is TGTGCCAGCAGTGAATCCCCAGGGGTCATAGGAACCGGGGAGCTGTTTTTT. This gives the protein CASSESPGVIGTGELFF.

The rearrangement links TRBV5-6 to TRBJ1-1, with D maybe TRBD1 (6 bases). Germline CDR1 is SGHDT and CDR2 is YYEEEE. The CDR3 length is 13 residues. V was cut by 7 bases and J by 5 bases, with 15 bases left in between. CDR3 in DNA: TGTGCCAGCGGCCGGGGGCCGGGGACTGAAGCTTTCTTT. This sequence encodes CASGRGPGTEAFF.

Only a few counts were recorded for this clonotype. The chain carries TRBV5-1 and TRBJ2-2, with TRBD2 identical over 10 bases. V trimming: 1 base; J trimming: 10 bases; junction bases outside the gene matches: 7. The germline V gene has CDR1 SGHRS and CDR2 YFSETQ. The CDR3 totals 15 residues. The CDR3 DNA reads as TGCGCCAGCAGCTTGTTTACTAGCGGGGTGGAGGAGCTGTTTTTT. It yields the protein CASSLFTSGVEELFF.

The rearrangement joins TRBV20-1 to TRBJ2-1, with 8 bases matching TRBD2. The CDR3 extends over 13 amino acids. Germline loops: CDR1 DFQATT, CDR2 SNEGSKA (reference sequence). V gave up 6 bases and J gave up 4 bases; unmatched junction bases: 5. The CDR3 reads CSAGGGRYNEQFF. The CDR3 DNA reads as TGCAGTGCCGGGGGGGGGCGGTACAATGAGCAGTTCTTC.

This clonotype was observed a few times. CDR3 coding DNA: TGTGCCAGCAGTTACGTGGCGGGGGGGCCGAATGAGCAGTTCTTC. Translation gives CASSYVAGGPNEQFF. V and J are TRBV6-5 and TRBJ2-1; 9 nucleotides align to TRBD2. After removal of 2 bases from V and 7 bases from J, the junction contained 6 bases not matched to a gene. The germline V gene encodes CDR1 MNHEY and CDR2 SVGAGI. This CDR3 has 15 amino acids.

The chain combines TRBV27 with TRBJ2-7, with D perhaps TRBD1 (5 bases). This CDR3 spans 14 amino acids. V lost 5 bases and J 3 bases, leaving 14 bases between the germline ends. The germline gives CDR1 MNHEY, CDR2 SMNVEV (reference sequence). The CDR3 nucleotides are TGTGCCAGCAGTCCACTCCGAGACAGCTACGAGCAGTACTTC. Translated: CASSPLRDSYEQYF.

This chain connects TRBV18 to TRBJ2-5; 11 positions agree with TRBD2. Germline V gene data show CDR1 as KGHSH and CDR2 as LQKENI. The CDR3 has 17 residues. V dropped 6 bases and J dropped 5; count of bases not matched to a gene: 14. CDR3 nucleotide sequence: TGTGCCAGCTCCCCCGGCGGTAGCGGGAGGGCCCTGGAGACCCAGTACTTC. It specifies CASSPGGSGRALETQYF.

This clonotype has a handful of counts. The chain is built from TRBV6-5 and TRBJ2-3; possible D gene TRBD2, 7 bases. CDR1 and CDR2 from the germline V gene are MNHEY and SVGAGI. CDR3 length equals 15 residues. V lost 2 bases to trimming and J lost 0 bases, with 9 bases between them. The CDR3 reads CASSYGGASTDTQYF. The DNA of the CDR3 is TGTGCCAGCAGTTACGGGGGGGCTAGCACAGATACGCAGTATTTT.

This clonotype was counted only a few times. V and J are TRBV12-3 or TRBV12-4 and TRBJ2-2; TRBD1 matches at 7 bases. Unmatched junction bases numbered 8, after V lost 6 bases and J lost 4 bases. This CDR3 spans 15 amino acids. As DNA, the CDR3 is TGTGCCAGCAGGGGCCGGGACAGAGCCACCGGGGAGCTGTTTTTT. Translated, it gives CASRGRDRATGELFF.

Concerning this clonotype: One end of the junction is discordant with germline, which a read error may explain. The J gene is TRBJ1-2, the V gene TRBV6-4, with D unresolved. The germline gives CDR1 MRHNA, CDR2 SNTAGT. This CDR3 spans 14 amino acids. CDR3 nucleotides: TGTGCCAGCAGTGAAAATGACATGTCCTCCGATGACGCCTTC. This translates into CASSENDMSSDDAF.

The table lists this clonotype with a few counts. The J gene is TRBJ2-3, the V gene TRBV5-5; D might be TRBD2 (6 bases). Trimming shortened V by 2 bases and J by 0 bases, and 19 bases separated the two germline ends. This CDR3 spans 18 amino acids. Germline V lookup: CDR1 SGHKS, CDR2 YYEKEE (reference sequence). The CDR3 region has the DNA TGTGCCAGCAGCTTCGCCATCAGCGGGCCGACCAGCACAGATACGCAGTATTTT. Protein product: CASSFAISGPTSTDTQYF.

This clonotype occurred a few times. This chain connects TRBV29-1 to TRBJ2-7; maybe TRBD1 (6 bases). V was trimmed by 4 bases and J by 1 base, leaving 11 bases between them. The CDR3 runs to 13 residues. The V gene's germline CDR1 is SQVTM and CDR2 ANQGSEA. The DNA of the CDR3 is TGCAGCGTTGCGTCAGGGGATTCCTACGAGCAGTACTTC. Protein product: CSVASGDSYEQYF.